This record concerns one T cell receptor (beta chain) sequence. The data were taken from a study of shared clonotypes between healthy human individuals. Per the study methods: Because ImmunoSEQ provided only junction sequences with no quality scores, the filtering differed. The data were produced by immunoSEQ multiplex PCR, yet TCRdb's version contains in-frame clones alone and is incomplete. That table is the source of V, J and clone size, and D and trimming were worked out from the DNA. The data show millions of clones, roughly 94% seen once. The donor cohort consisted entirely of Caucasian adults residing in Nashville, Tennessee. It was into CD45RA+ naive and CD45RA-negative memory subsets that the CD4+ cells were split. Germline V gene sequence: CDR1 MNHEY, CDR2 SVGAGI. This CDR3 comprises 14 residues. The germline V and J ends were trimmed by 5 bases and 6 bases, with 15 bases remaining between them.

The TCR originated in a man aged 18 to 30 in good health. Sequences were obtained from naive CD4+ T cells sorted from blood. Subset specified: CD45RA+ positively selected. The chain is built from TRBV6-5 and TRBJ2-3, with D possibly being TRBD1 (7 bases). DNA for the CDR3: TGTGCCAGCAGTCGTGGGGCAGGGGGGGATACGCAGTATTTT. Amino acids: CASSRGAGGDTQYF.